This TCR beta chain was retrieved from a study of CD8+CD57+ T cells in acquired aplastic anemia. Across the whole study: About 3 ug was the average amount of DNA from sorted CD4+ and CD8+ cells. Healthy donor CD4+ samples were sequenced to a depth that averaged around 9.9 million reads.

Study-wide results and caveats: Shared by patients and controls, some 29 CD8+ CDR3s were abundant in patients. Researchers reported that CD8+ Simpson's diversity was not significantly different in patients versus controls.

The CDR3 sequence is 12 residues long. Germline CDR1 and CDR2: ENHRY and SYGVKD. Trimming took off 4 bases at V and 7 bases at J, with 10 bases between the two ends. The template for TCR beta VDJ and CDR3 sequence profiling was genomic DNA. A single record per CDR3 protein comes from TCRdb applying MiXCR to the reads. The sample carries over 200,000 distinct CDR3 sequences, under 65% recorded once. This clonotype was observed at least ten times. Its antigen is unknown. Material for sequencing was sorted CD4+, CD8+, or CD8+CD57+ T cells (not recorded which) from PBMCs. The source of this sequence is a human donor in good health. V is TRBV10-3 and J is TRBJ1-1; D unclear. The CDR3 bases are TGTGCCATCAGTGCTCGGGATGTTGAAGCTTTCTTT. This gives the protein CAISARDVEAFF.